Presented here are 26 T cell receptor beta chains from one specimen sequenced in a study of Ad26.COV2.S vaccination and SARS-CoV-2 variants (dated by TCRdb to about 2021). The meaning of the sample's treatment or condition label: some 20 received Ad26.COV2.S at low or high dose, single or two shots; several received placebo; per-sample allocation not given. Repertoires of vaccine and placebo recipients were sequenced from samples collected on day 63 after the first injection. Preparation of the library involved the immunoSEQ multiplex PCR assay. Held by TCRdb, this immuneACCESS table contains in-frame sequences only and omits some clones. Under half of the omission traces to an unresolved V gene where checked; the cause of the rest is unknown. In this sample the table shows 250,000 or so clones, roughly 85% of which occur a single time. The ten largest clones capture under 3% of the sample. Specimen: peripheral blood, collected in a trial of Ad26.COV2.S vaccine versus placebo. The origin of the receptors is a person between 18 and 60 years old who received the Ad26.COV2.S COVID-19 vaccine or a placebo.

This clone was counted a few times. The V call is TRBV4-2, the J call TRBJ2-2; 12 positions match TRBD1. Germline V gene data show CDR1 as LGHNA and CDR2 as YNFKEQ. This CDR3 comprises 15 residues. Unmatched junction bases numbered 3, after V lost 4 bases and J lost 6 bases. This CDR3 is CASSPGQGAPGELFF. The CDR3 nucleotides read TGTGCCAGCAGCCCGGGACAGGGGGCTCCCGGGGAGCTGTTTTTT.

Concerning this clone: Distinct nucleotide sequences in the sample also encode this CDR3. This chain joins TRBV30 and TRBJ1-1; D not certain. CDR3 length: 11 amino acids. V shed 5 bases and J shed 1 base, with 5 bases lying between them. Germline lookup yields CDR1 GTSNPN and CDR2 SVGIG (reference sequence). CDR3 region: CAWAGNTEAFF. DNA for the CDR3: TGTGCCTGGGCCGGGAACACTGAAGCTTTCTTT.

This clone was counted a single time. The rearrangement joins TRBV6-5 to TRBJ2-2; no clear D gene. CDR1 and CDR2 from the germline V gene are MNHEY and SVGAGI. Deletions cut 0 bases from V and 7 bases from J, with 15 bases between. This CDR3 has 16 amino acids. Written as DNA, the CDR3 is TGTGCCAGCAGTTACTCCGTGGCGATACGATACGGGGAGCTGTTTTTT. Protein: CASSYSVAIRYGELFF.

The CDR3 nucleotides read TGTGCCAGCAGTTACTCCCTTTTGACAGGGGATGACACCTTC. It is translated as CASSYSLLTGDDTF. The chain joins TRBV6-5 to TRBJ1-2; TRBD1 agrees at 8 bases. The germline gives CDR1 MNHEY, CDR2 SVGAGI. CDR3 length equals 14 residues. J was trimmed by 12 bases and V by 0 bases; bases with no gene match: 9.

Concerning this clone itself: At one of its ends the junction is not consistent with the germline gene, which may arise from a read error. The CDR3 spells CASSFWGGNEQFF. In nucleotides, the CDR3 is TGTGCTAGCAGTTTCTGGGGTGGCAATGAGCAGTTCTTC. The chain combines TRBV7-7 with TRBJ2-1; D is uncertain. The CDR3 sequence is 13 residues long. CDR1 and CDR2 (germline): SSHAT, FNYEAQ (reference sequence).

V and J are TRBV7-8 and TRBJ2-7; TRBD1 might be the D (5 bases). This CDR3 contains 17 residues. V was clipped by 3 bases and J by 0 bases, with 18 bases between them. Germline CDR1 reads SGHVS; CDR2 reads FQNEAQ. The CDR3 DNA reads as TGTGCCAGCAGCTTTGTATTCGGACATACAAACTCCTACGAGCAGTACTTC. It is translated as CASSFVFGHTNSYEQYF.

The rearrangement uses TRBV6-5 and TRBJ2-1, with 7 bases fitting TRBD2. With V trimmed by 2 bases and J by 2 bases, 3 bases remained unmatched. This CDR3 spans 15 amino acids. Germline V gene sequence: CDR1 MNHEY, CDR2 SVGAGI. The CDR3 DNA reads TGTGCCAGCAGTTACCACGGGGGGACCTACAATGAGCAGTTCTTC. This sequence encodes CASSYHGGTYNEQFF.

V usage is TRBV4-3 and J usage is TRBJ1-5; no reliable D call. The CDR3 contains 15 residues. CDR1 and CDR2 (germline): LGHNA, YSLEER. Trimming took off 0 bases at V and 7 bases at J, with 13 bases between the two ends. This CDR3 is CASSQEPGSRQPQHF. Written as DNA, the CDR3 is TGCGCCAGCAGCCAAGAACCTGGATCTCGGCAGCCCCAGCATTTT.

V and J are TRBV7-9 and TRBJ2-1; D unresolved. CDR1 is SEHNR, CDR2 FQNEAQ, per germline (reference sequence). V lost 3 bases to trimming and J lost 1 base, with 10 bases between them. This CDR3 has 15 amino acids. CDR3 in amino acids: CASSLSRVSYNEQFF. DNA of the CDR3: TGTGCCAGCAGCTTGTCCCGAGTTTCCTACAATGAGCAGTTCTTC.

Regarding this clone: Mismatch with germline at one junction end may stem from a read error. This sequence joins TRBV7-7 and TRBJ2-1; perhaps D is TRBD1 or TRBD2 (5 bases each). The CDR3 spans 17 residues. Germline CDR1 reads SSHAT; CDR2 reads FNYEAQ (reference sequence). CDR3 residues: CASSPHVSWGSYNEQFF. The CDR3 nucleotides read TGTGCTAGCAGCCCCCATGTATCTTGGGGGTCCTACAATGAGCAGTTCTTC.

The rearrangement links TRBV7-9 to TRBJ2-1, with TRBD1 as a possible D gene (6 bases). Trimming removed 4 bases at V and 2 bases at J, with 15 bases between. Looked up from germline, CDR1 is SEHNR and CDR2 is FQNEAQ (reference sequence). The CDR3 spans 16 residues. Written as DNA, the CDR3 is TGTGCCAGCAGCTCCACAGGGCTACGAACCTACAATGAGCAGTTCTTC. This codes for CASSSTGLRTYNEQFF.

The chain combines TRBV6-5 with TRBJ2-5, with a tentative D call TRBD1 (6 bases). The CDR3 covers 14 residues. Trimming stripped 5 bases from V and 2 bases from J, with 12 bases between. From germline, CDR1 is MNHEY and CDR2 SVGAGI. The CDR3 bases are TGTGCCAGCAGTCCCACAGGGAAACAAGAGACCCAGTACTTC. Translation: CASSPTGKQETQYF.

This chain joins TRBV11-3 and TRBJ2-6; TRBD2 matches 7 bases. Germline assignment: CDR1 SGHNT and CDR2 YENEEA. The CDR3 loop spans 16 amino acids. The ends lost 5 bases at V and 0 bases at J; junction bases unmatched: 4. CDR3 region: CASSPGGSSGANVLTF. The DNA for the CDR3 is TGTGCCAGCAGCCCCGGGGGGTCCTCTGGGGCCAACGTCCTGACTTTC.

The chain has TRBV6-5 and TRBJ1-2; unclear D gene. Trimming left V 6 bases short and J 13 bases short, with 18 bases between. Germline lookup yields CDR1 MNHEY and CDR2 SVGAGI. The CDR3 has 12 amino acids. The CDR3 coding sequence is TGTGCCAGCAGCCCCTCCCACGGACCTAGCACCTTC. It codes for CASSPSHGPSTF.

This rearrangement joins TRBV19 to TRBJ1-4; D gene unclear. Between the trimmed V and J ends, which lost 7 bases and 7 bases, there was a span of 16 bases. Germline values: CDR1 LNHDA, CDR2 SQIVND (reference sequence). CDR3 size: 14 residues. The CDR3 here is CASTRPGRREKLFF. Here the CDR3 DNA reads TGTGCCAGTACCCGACCCGGGAGACGTGAAAAACTGTTTTTT.

The J gene is TRBJ1-1, the V gene TRBV5-1; 11 positions agree with TRBD1. V was pared by 2 bases and J by 9 bases, with 12 bases of the junction left unmatched. CDR1 is SGHRS and CDR2 is YFSETQ in the germline V gene. This CDR3 is 16 amino acids long. CDR3 bases: TGCGCCAGCAGCTTCCGGGACAGGGGGAAAGGTTCGAAAGCTTTCTTT. Translated, it gives CASSFRDRGKGSKAFF.

This clone was found a few times. The chain links TRBV20-1 to TRBJ1-2; D perhaps matches TRBD1 (5 bases). This CDR3 is 13 amino acids long. Germline loops: CDR1 DFQATT, CDR2 SNEGSKA (reference sequence). Trimming pared 4 bases from V and 2 bases from J, leaving 11 bases between. The CDR3 nucleotides are TGCAGTGCTAATGACGGGGCCAACTATGGCTACACCTTC. Amino acid sequence: CSANDGANYGYTF.

The J gene is TRBJ2-1, the V gene TRBV27; the D gene is possibly TRBD2 (5 bases). The CDR3 covers 15 residues. The V end was cut by 8 bases, the J end by 0 bases, with 14 bases between. The V gene's germline CDR1 is MNHEY and CDR2 SMNVEV (reference sequence). CDR3 region: CASAPGAGSYNEQFF. For the CDR3, the DNA is TGTGCCAGCGCTCCGGGTGCGGGCTCCTACAATGAGCAGTTCTTC.

The DNA of the CDR3 is TGTGCCAGCAGTGAAAGGGCTACCCTCAACACCGGGGAGCTGTTTTTT. It yields the protein CASSERATLNTGELFF. This chain joins TRBV6-1 and TRBJ2-2; D unresolved. CDR3 length: 16 amino acids. Between the trimmed V and J ends, which lost 2 bases and 2 bases, there was a span of 12 bases. The germline V gene encodes CDR1 MNHNS and CDR2 SASEGT.

This clone came up once. This rearrangement joins TRBV6-5 to TRBJ2-1; 9 nucleotides agree with TRBD1. Germline trimming cut 0 bases from V and 15 bases from J; bases unmatched to any gene: 3. The germline V gene encodes CDR1 MNHEY and CDR2 SVGAGI. The CDR3 runs 12 residues. CDR3 protein: CASSYSGTGLFF. The DNA for the CDR3 is TGTGCCAGCAGTTACTCCGGGACAGGGTTGTTCTTC.

Turning to this clone: The same CDR3 also results from other DNA sequences found in this sample. The J gene is TRBJ1-5, the V gene TRBV7-2; a possible D gene is TRBD1 (5 bases). The germline gives CDR1 SGHTA, CDR2 FQGNSA. This CDR3 has 16 amino acids. The V end was cut by 1 base, the J end by 1 base, with 11 bases between. CDR3 region: CASSLESGHSNQPQHF. DNA of the CDR3: TGTGCCAGCAGCTTAGAATCGGGGCACAGCAATCAGCCCCAGCATTTT.

This clone has a count of ten or more. The J gene is TRBJ1-1, the V gene TRBV6-1; D is undetermined. The CDR3 is 13 residues long. Trimming left V 1 base short and J 5 bases short, with 8 bases between. The germline gives CDR1 MNHNS, CDR2 SASEGT. The CDR3, as DNA: TGTGCCAGCAGTGAAGGGCCCTGGACTGAAGCTTTCTTT. It translates to CASSEGPWTEAFF.

The chain joins TRBV19 to TRBJ2-5; no firm D call. Germline loops: CDR1 LNHDA, CDR2 SQIVND (reference sequence). This CDR3 contains 13 residues. V was cut by 3 bases and J by 3 bases, with 8 bases left in between. The chain's CDR3 is CASSIGLKETQYF. In nucleotides, the CDR3 is TGTGCCAGTAGTATCGGCTTAAAAGAGACCCAGTACTTC.

The genes are TRBV11-2 and TRBJ2-7; 11 bases fit TRBD2. J gave up 5 bases and V 1 base, and 4 bases lay outside the gene matches. Germline loops: CDR1 SGHAT, CDR2 FQNNGV. The CDR3 extends over 15 amino acids. Here the CDR3 reads CASSLGLAGGDEQYV. DNA for the CDR3: TGTGCCAGCAGCTTAGGGTTAGCGGGAGGGGACGAGCAGTACGTC.

The rearrangement links TRBV5-1 to TRBJ1-3; no clear D. Germline V gene data show CDR1 as SGHRS and CDR2 as YFSETQ. The V and J ends lost 5 bases and 0 bases respectively, with 6 bases between them. The CDR3 extends over 13 amino acids. In DNA form, the CDR3 reads TGCGCCAGCAGTTCGAGCTCTGGAAACACCATATATTTT. It specifies CASSSSSGNTIYF.

In its sample, this clone was seen once. V is TRBV7-2 and J is TRBJ2-2; 12 nucleotides agree with TRBD2. This CDR3 is 17 amino acids long. Germline CDR1 is SGHTA and CDR2 is FQGNSA. V was pared by 5 bases and J by 0 bases, with 4 bases of the junction left unmatched. The CDR3 region has the DNA TGTGCCAGCAGCCCTAGGACTAGCGGGGCGAACACCGGGGAGCTGTTTTTT. Translating it yields CASSPRTSGANTGELFF.